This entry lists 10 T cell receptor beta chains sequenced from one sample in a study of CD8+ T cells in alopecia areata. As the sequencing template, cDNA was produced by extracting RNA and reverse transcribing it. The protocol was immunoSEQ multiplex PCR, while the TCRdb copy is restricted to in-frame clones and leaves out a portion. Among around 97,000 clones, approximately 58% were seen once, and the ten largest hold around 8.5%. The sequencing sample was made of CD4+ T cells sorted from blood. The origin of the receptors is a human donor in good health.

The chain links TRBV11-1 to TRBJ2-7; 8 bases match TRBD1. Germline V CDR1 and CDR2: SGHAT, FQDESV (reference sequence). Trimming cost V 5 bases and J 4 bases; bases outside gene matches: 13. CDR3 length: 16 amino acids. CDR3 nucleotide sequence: TGTGCCAGCAGCCTGCGCGAAGGACAGGGATTGTACGAGCAGTACTTC. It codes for CASSLREGQGLYEQYF.

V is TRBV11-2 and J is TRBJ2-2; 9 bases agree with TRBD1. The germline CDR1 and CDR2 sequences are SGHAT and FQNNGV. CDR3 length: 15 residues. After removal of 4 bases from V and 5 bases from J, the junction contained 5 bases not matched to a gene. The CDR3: CASSSGTGPTGELFF. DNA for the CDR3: TGTGCCAGCAGCTCCGGGACAGGGCCAACCGGGGAGCTGTTTTTT.

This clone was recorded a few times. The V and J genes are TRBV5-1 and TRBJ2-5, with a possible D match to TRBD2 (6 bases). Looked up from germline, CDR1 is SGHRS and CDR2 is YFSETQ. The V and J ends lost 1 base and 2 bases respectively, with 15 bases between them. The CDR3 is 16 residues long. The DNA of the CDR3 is TGCGCCAGCAGCTTGTTCTGGGCCGGGGGACAAGAGACCCAGTACTTC. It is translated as CASSLFWAGGQETQYF.

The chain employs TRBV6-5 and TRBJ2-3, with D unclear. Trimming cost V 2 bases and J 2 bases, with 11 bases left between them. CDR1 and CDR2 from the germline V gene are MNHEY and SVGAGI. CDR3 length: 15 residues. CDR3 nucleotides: TGTGCCAGCAGTTACCAACCGACCCTCACAGATACGCAGTATTTT. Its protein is CASSYQPTLTDTQYF.

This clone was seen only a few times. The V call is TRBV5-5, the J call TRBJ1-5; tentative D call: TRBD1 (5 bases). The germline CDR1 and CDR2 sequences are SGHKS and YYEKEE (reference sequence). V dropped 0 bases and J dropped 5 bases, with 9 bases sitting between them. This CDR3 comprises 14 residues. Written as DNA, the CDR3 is TGTGCCAGCAGCTTGGGACAGTGGGATCAGCCCCAGCATTTT. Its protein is CASSLGQWDQPQHF.

CDR3 sequence (DNA): TGTGCCACCAGCAGAGCCCCGCATAACTATGGCTACACCTTC. Translation: CATSRAPHNYGYTF. V and J are TRBV15 and TRBJ1-2, with D uncertain. Between the trimmed V and J ends, which lost 1 base and 1 base, there was a span of 7 bases. This CDR3 spans 14 amino acids. Germline CDR1 and CDR2: LNHNV and YYDKDF (reference sequence).

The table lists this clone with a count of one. The CDR3 loop is CATSSPPGSPLSGANVLTF. Written as DNA, the CDR3 is TGTGCCACCAGCTCCCCTCCGGGGAGTCCTCTCTCTGGGGCCAACGTCCTGACTTTC. V and J are TRBV15 and TRBJ2-6, with D perhaps TRBD2 (5 bases). Germline-derived CDR1 and CDR2 are LNHNV and YYDKDF (reference sequence). V dropped 5 bases and J dropped 0 bases, with 20 bases sitting between them. The CDR3 has 19 amino acids.

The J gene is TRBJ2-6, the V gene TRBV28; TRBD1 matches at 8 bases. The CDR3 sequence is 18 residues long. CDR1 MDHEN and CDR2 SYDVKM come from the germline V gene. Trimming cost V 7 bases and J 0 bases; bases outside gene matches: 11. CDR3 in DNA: TGTGCCAGCAAATCCCCCGGGACAGGCTTCTCTGGGGCCAACGTCCTGACTTTC. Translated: CASKSPGTGFSGANVLTF.

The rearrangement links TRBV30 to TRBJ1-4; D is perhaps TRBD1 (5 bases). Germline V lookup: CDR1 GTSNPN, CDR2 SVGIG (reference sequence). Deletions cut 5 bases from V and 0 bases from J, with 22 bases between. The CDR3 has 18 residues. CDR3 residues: CAWGSPWAGYTTNEKLFF. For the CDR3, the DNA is TGTGCCTGGGGGTCCCCATGGGCAGGGTACACAACTAATGAAAAACTGTTTTTT.

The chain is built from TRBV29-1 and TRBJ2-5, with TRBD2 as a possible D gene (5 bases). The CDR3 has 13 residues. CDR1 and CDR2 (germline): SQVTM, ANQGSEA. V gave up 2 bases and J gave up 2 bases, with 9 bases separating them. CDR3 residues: CSVERETQETQYF. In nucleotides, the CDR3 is TGCAGCGTTGAAAGGGAGACACAAGAGACCCAGTACTTC. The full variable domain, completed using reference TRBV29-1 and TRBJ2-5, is SAVISQKPSRDICQRGTSLTIQCQVDSQVTMMFWYRQQPGQSLTLIATANQGSEATYESGFVIDKFPISRPNLTFSTLTVSNMSPEDSSIYLCSVERETQETQYFGPGTRLLVL.